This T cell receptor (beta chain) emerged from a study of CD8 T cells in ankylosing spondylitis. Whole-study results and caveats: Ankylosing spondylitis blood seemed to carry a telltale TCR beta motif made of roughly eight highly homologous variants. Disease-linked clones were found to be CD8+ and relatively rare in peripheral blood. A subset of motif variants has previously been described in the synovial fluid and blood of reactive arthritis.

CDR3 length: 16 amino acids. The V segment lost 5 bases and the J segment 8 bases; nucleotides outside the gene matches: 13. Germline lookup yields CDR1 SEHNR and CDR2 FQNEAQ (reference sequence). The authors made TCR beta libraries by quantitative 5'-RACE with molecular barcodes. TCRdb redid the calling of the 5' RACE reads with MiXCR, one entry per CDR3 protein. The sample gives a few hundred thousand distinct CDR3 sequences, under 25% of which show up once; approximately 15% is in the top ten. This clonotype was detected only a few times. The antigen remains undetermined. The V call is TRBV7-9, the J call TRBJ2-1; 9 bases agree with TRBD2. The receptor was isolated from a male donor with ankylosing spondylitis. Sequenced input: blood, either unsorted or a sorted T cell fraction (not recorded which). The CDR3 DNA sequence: TGTGCCAGCAGCCCTGTTAGCGGGAGTTATGGGGATGAGCAGTTCTTC. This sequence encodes CASSPVSGSYGDEQFF.